A single sample is the source of the 2 T cell receptor beta chains below, sequenced in a study of cytomegalovirus exposure and HLA in healthy donors. Primers: 60 Vbeta forward and 13 Jbeta reverse. This table comes from immunoSEQ multiplex PCR, and its TCRdb copy is limited to in-frame clones, with some not included. Seen here are 90,000 to 120,000 clones, approximately 79% observed once, and the top ten hold approximately 2%. Sequenced sample: PBMCs. The receptor source for this set is a young man in good health and CMV-seronegative.

The chain links TRBV23-1 to TRBJ1-6; possibly TRBD1 for D (5 bases). TRBV23-1 falls under the ORF class, with uncertain function. The ends were cut back, 0 bases at V and 8 bases at J, with 20 bases in the middle. The CDR3 length is 18 residues. CDR3 in amino acids: CASSQSIPGPVRHSPLHF. CDR3 DNA: TGCGCCAGCAGTCAATCGATTCCAGGGCCAGTCCGCCATTCACCCCTCCACTTT.

The chain links TRBV4-1 to TRBJ2-1, with 13 bases matching TRBD2. The V segment lost 6 bases and the J segment 8 bases; nucleotides outside the gene matches: 4. Germline CDR1 and CDR2: MGHRA and YSYEKL. CDR3 length: 14 residues. CDR3 region: CASRGGTSGDEQFF. The CDR3, as DNA: TGCGCCAGCAGGGGCGGGACTAGCGGGGATGAGCAGTTCTTC.